One sample yielded the 20 T cell receptor beta chains listed below, sequenced in a study of cytomegalovirus exposure and HLA in healthy donors. Primers for the PCR totalled 60 Vbeta and 13 Jbeta. Using immunoSEQ multiplex PCR, the repertoire was profiled, and TCRdb retains in-frame clones only, with some absent. This table has about 160,000 clones, 70% to 80% appearing once. Sequencing was performed on PBMCs. These receptors originate from a man in his forties in good health and CMV-seronegative.

This clone was seen only once. The chain has TRBV2 and TRBJ2-7; the match to TRBD2 covers 10 bases. CDR3 length: 16 residues. Germline-derived CDR1 and CDR2 are SNHLY and FYNNEI. J gave up 6 bases and V 3 bases, and 11 bases lay outside the gene matches. This chain's CDR3 is CASSDSGRRYVGEQYV. The DNA of the CDR3 is TGTGCCAGCAGTGATAGCGGGAGGCGGTATGTTGGCGAGCAGTACGTC.

This sequence joins TRBV7-2 and TRBJ2-1, with D possibly matching TRBD1 (6 bases). V shed 4 bases and J shed 6 bases, with 13 bases lying between them. CDR3 length: 14 residues. Per the germline V gene, CDR1 is SGHTA and CDR2 is FQGNSA. This CDR3 is CASSYQQGANEQFF. The CDR3 coding sequence is TGTGCCAGCAGCTATCAACAGGGAGCCAATGAGCAGTTCTTC. Complete variable domain (other parts from reference TRBV7-2 and TRBJ2-1): GAGVSQSPSNKVTEKGKDVELRCDPISGHTALYWYRQSLGQGLEFLIYFQGNSAPDKSGLPSDRFSAERTGGSVSTLTIQRTQQEDSAVYLCASSYQQGANEQFFGPGTRLTVL.

The chain couples TRBV7-2 to TRBJ1-3; 10 nucleotides line up with TRBD1. The CDR3 runs to 17 residues. Germline V CDR1 and CDR2: SGHTA, FQGNSA. With 6 bases clipped from V and 0 bases from J, the junction kept 8 bases outside the gene matches. The chain's CDR3 is CASSSDRGPSSGNTIYF. For the CDR3, the DNA is TGTGCCAGCAGTTCTGACAGGGGGCCAAGCTCTGGAAACACCATATATTTT.

The V call is TRBV7-2, the J call TRBJ2-7, with 10 nucleotides matching TRBD2. CDR3 size: 15 residues. The germline CDR1 and CDR2 sequences are SGHTA and FQGNSA. The ends lost 1 base at V and 4 bases at J; junction bases unmatched: 4. CDR3: CASSLGLAGVYEQYF. CDR3 sequence (DNA): TGTGCCAGCAGCTTAGGTCTAGCGGGAGTGTACGAGCAGTACTTC.

CDR3 region: CASISRQGGNYEQYF. The CDR3, as DNA: TGTGCCAGCATAAGTAGACAGGGGGGAAATTACGAGCAGTACTTC. The genes are TRBV2 and TRBJ2-7, with 9 bases aligning to TRBD1. The CDR3 is made up of 15 amino acids. Germline CDR1 reads SNHLY; CDR2 reads FYNNEI. The junction had 11 bases not matched to a gene; V was cut back by 7 bases and J by 4 bases.

In regard to this clone: A junction end diverges from the germline sequence, so it may reflect a read error. The genes are TRBV7-7 and TRBJ1-5, with D tentatively TRBD1 (5 bases). Germline CDR1 SSHAT, CDR2 FNYEAQ (reference sequence). This CDR3 comprises 16 residues. The CDR3 coding sequence is TGTGCTAGCAGCTGGAAGCCCGGGGGTACCAATCAGCCCCAGCATTTT. This gives the protein CASSWKPGGTNQPQHF.

The chain joins TRBV10-1 to TRBJ2-6; possible D gene TRBD1, 5 bases. The CDR3 length is 15 residues. Trimming removed 3 bases from V and 2 bases from J, with 8 bases in between. Germline loops: CDR1 WNHNN, CDR2 SYGVQD (reference sequence). The CDR3 loop reads CASSDPGTGANVLTF. CDR3 bases: TGCGCCAGCAGTGACCCAGGGACTGGGGCCAACGTCCTGACTTTC.

V and J are TRBV28 and TRBJ1-1; D call uncertain. CDR1 and CDR2 (germline): MDHEN, SYDVKM. With 7 bases removed from V and 1 base from J, the gap between germline ends came to 19 bases. The CDR3 spans 16 residues. The CDR3 region has the DNA TGTGCCAGCACTCTTCTTCGGGAACTCCCGAACACTGAAGCTTTCTTT. Amino acids: CASTLLRELPNTEAFF.

J is TRBJ1-1 and V is TRBV5-7; TRBD1 agrees at 12 bases. TRBV5-7 is classed as an ORF, of uncertain function. J was trimmed by 3 bases and V by 0 bases; bases with no gene match: 12. The CDR3 runs to 19 residues. CDR3 nucleotides: TGTGCCAGCAGCTTGGACTTTGGGACAGGGGGCGCAAGGCACACTGAAGCTTTCTTT. Amino acids: CASSLDFGTGGARHTEAFF.

V is TRBV5-1 and J is TRBJ1-4, with 7 bases that match TRBD1. Germline lookup yields CDR1 SGHRS and CDR2 YFSETQ. With V trimmed by 5 bases and J by 7 bases, 8 bases remained unmatched. The CDR3 runs to 14 residues. The CDR3 loop reads CASSGEGAFEKLFF. The CDR3 DNA follows: TGCGCCAGCAGTGGCGAGGGGGCATTTGAAAAACTGTTTTTT.

This clone came up a few times. The chain uses TRBV7-9 and TRBJ2-1, with 11 bases lining up with TRBD2. The CDR3 loop spans 15 amino acids. Trimming took 2 bases from V and 6 from J; bases not matched to a gene: 3. In germline, CDR1 is SEHNR, CDR2 FQNEAQ (reference sequence). The CDR3: CASSLTTSGINEQFF. The DNA for the CDR3 is TGTGCCAGCAGCTTAACGACTAGCGGGATCAATGAGCAGTTCTTC.

The chain uses TRBV27 and TRBJ1-2; D might be TRBD1 (5 bases). The CDR3 runs 12 residues. Germline loops: CDR1 MNHEY, CDR2 SMNVEV (reference sequence). V dropped 4 bases and J dropped 5 bases, with 8 bases sitting between them. CDR3 nucleotides: TGTGCCAGCAGTTACGACAGATATGGCTACACCTTC. It encodes CASSYDRYGYTF.

This clone was observed a single time. V gene TRBV27 combines with J gene TRBJ2-1, with 8 bases lining up with TRBD2. The CDR3 is made up of 18 amino acids. Germline trimming cut 0 bases from V and 8 bases from J; bases unmatched to any gene: 15. The germline V gene has CDR1 MNHEY and CDR2 SMNVEV (reference sequence). DNA for the CDR3: TGTGCCAGCAGTTTATCCCCCTTGGGCGGGAGGTCGATCGATGAGCAGTTCTTC. Translating gives CASSLSPLGGRSIDEQFF.

This clone has just one count. V usage is TRBV27 and J usage is TRBJ1-5; tentative D call: TRBD1 (5 bases). The V end lost 5 bases, the J end lost 2 bases, and 10 bases lay between the germline ends. In germline, CDR1 is MNHEY, CDR2 SMNVEV (reference sequence). CDR3 length: 14 residues. CDR3 DNA sequence: TGTGCCAGCAGTCGCAGGGAGGGCAATCAGCCCCAGCATTTT. Its protein is CASSRREGNQPQHF.

The V and J genes are TRBV5-8 and TRBJ1-5; TRBD1 aligns across 9 bases. This CDR3 spans 16 amino acids. V lost 0 bases to trimming and J lost 1 base; unmatched junction nucleotides: 2. Germline CDR1 and CDR2: SGHTS and YDEGEE. CDR3 sequence (DNA): TGTGCCAGCAGCTTGGGGACAGGGGCGAGCAATCAGCCCCAGCATTTT. Translation gives CASSLGTGASNQPQHF.

The CDR3 DNA is TGCAGCGTACGGGACTCCTATGGCTACACCTTC. This codes for CSVRDSYGYTF. The chain has TRBV29-1 and TRBJ1-2, with a possible D match to TRBD1 (5 bases). The CDR3 consists of 11 residues. Germline-derived CDR1 and CDR2 are SQVTM and ANQGSEA. With 6 bases removed from V and 4 bases from J, the gap between germline ends came to 9 bases.

The genes are TRBV19 and TRBJ1-4; possible D gene TRBD1, 6 bases. Germline CDR1 LNHDA, CDR2 SQIVND (reference sequence). This CDR3 region has 15 residues. V gave up 5 bases and J gave up 1 base, with 11 bases separating them. CDR3 protein: CASSFGQITNEKLFF. Written as DNA, the CDR3 is TGTGCCAGTAGTTTCGGACAGATAACTAATGAAAAACTGTTTTTT.

The rearrangement joins TRBV19 to TRBJ2-7; TRBD1 aligns across 8 bases. Germline lookup yields CDR1 LNHDA and CDR2 SQIVND (reference sequence). CDR3 length: 16 amino acids. The V segment lost 5 bases and the J segment 3 bases; nucleotides outside the gene matches: 12. The CDR3 loop is CASSHTDRGSYYEQYV. For the CDR3, the DNA is TGTGCCAGTAGTCACACCGACAGGGGATCTTACTACGAGCAGTACGTC.

This rearrangement joins TRBV9 to TRBJ2-1; the match to TRBD2 covers 8 bases. In germline, CDR1 is SGDLS, CDR2 YYNGEE. The CDR3 consists of 14 residues. The junction had 6 bases not matched to a gene; V was cut back by 2 bases and J by 8 bases. The CDR3 DNA reads TGTGCCAGCAGCGTTAGCGGGACTAACGATGAGCAGTTCTTC. Its translation: CASSVSGTNDEQFF.

This rearrangement joins TRBV11-2 to TRBJ2-2; 7 bases line up with TRBD2. Germline trimming cut 3 bases from V and 1 base from J; bases unmatched to any gene: 2. Germline loops: CDR1 SGHAT, CDR2 FQNNGV. The CDR3 length is 15 residues. CDR3 DNA: TGTGCCAGCAGCTTGCCTAGCGGGAACACCGGGGAGCTGTTTTTT. The encoded protein is CASSLPSGNTGELFF. Complete variable domain (other parts from reference TRBV11-2 and TRBJ2-2): EAGVAQSPRYKIIEKRQSVAFWCNPISGHATLYWYQQILGQGPKLLIQFQNNGVVDDSQLPKDRFSAERLKGVDSTLKIQPAKLEDSAVYLCASSLPSGNTGELFFGEGSRLTVL.